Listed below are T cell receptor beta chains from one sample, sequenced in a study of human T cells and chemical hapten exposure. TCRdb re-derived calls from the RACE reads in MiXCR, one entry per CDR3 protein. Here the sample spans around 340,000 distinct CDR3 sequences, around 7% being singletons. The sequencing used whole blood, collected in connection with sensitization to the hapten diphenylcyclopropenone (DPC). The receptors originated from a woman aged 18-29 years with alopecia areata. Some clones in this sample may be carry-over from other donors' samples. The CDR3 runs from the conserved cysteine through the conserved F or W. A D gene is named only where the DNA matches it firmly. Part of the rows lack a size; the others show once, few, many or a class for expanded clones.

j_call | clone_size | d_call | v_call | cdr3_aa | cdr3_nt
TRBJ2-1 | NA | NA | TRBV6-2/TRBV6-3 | CASNPFGTTSYNEQFF | TGTGCCAGCAATCCCTTTGGGACAACCTCCTACAATGAGCAGTTCTTC
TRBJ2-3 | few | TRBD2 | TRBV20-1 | CSARTRGGADTQYF | TGCAGTGCTAGAACGCGGGGGGGCGCAGATACGCAGTATTTT
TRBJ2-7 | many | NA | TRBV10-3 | CAISEPERQVSSYEQYF | TGTGCCATCAGTGAGCCGGAGAGACAGGTCAGCTCCTACGAGCAGTACTTC
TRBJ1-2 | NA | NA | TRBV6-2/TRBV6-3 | CASSRHLDGDGYTF | TGTGCCAGCAGCCGACACTTAGATGGAGATGGCTACACCTTC
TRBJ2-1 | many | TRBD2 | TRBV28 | CASSSGTSLSYNEQFF | TGTGCCAGCAGTTCCGGGACTAGCCTATCCTACAATGAGCAGTTCTTC
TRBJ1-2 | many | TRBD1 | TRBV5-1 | CASSLSPGQGYGYTF | TGCGCCAGCAGCTTGAGCCCGGGACAGGGATATGGCTACACCTTC
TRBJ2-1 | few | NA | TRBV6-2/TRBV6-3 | CASSYSSAAREQFF | TGTGCCAGCAGTTACTCAAGTGCAGCGCGGGAGCAGTTCTTC
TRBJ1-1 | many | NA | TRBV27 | CASSLSGGEPRTEAFF | TGTGCCAGCAGTTTAAGTGGGGGAGAGCCCCGGACTGAAGCTTTCTTT
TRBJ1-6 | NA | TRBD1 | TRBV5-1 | CASSLREDRGYNSPLHF | TGCGCCAGCAGCTTGAGGGAGGACAGGGGGTATAATTCACCCCTCCACTTT
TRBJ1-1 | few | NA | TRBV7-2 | CASSYGGADTEAFF | TGTGCCAGCAGCTACGGCGGGGCAGACACTGAAGCTTTCTTT
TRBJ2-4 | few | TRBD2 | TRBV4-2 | CASSHGPGGSVDIQYF | TGTGCCAGCAGCCATGGTCCCGGGGGGTCGGTCGACATTCAGTACTTC
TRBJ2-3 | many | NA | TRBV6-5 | CASSYSRGGGTDTQYF | TGTGCCAGCAGTTACTCGAGAGGGGGAGGCACAGATACGCAGTATTTT
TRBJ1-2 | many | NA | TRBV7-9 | CASSRDTDGYTF | TGTGCCAGCAGCCGCGACACCGATGGCTACACCTTC
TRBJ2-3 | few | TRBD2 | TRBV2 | CASSELQRGGLADTQYF | TGTGCCAGCAGTGAATTGCAGCGGGGGGGCCTAGCAGATACGCAGTATTTT
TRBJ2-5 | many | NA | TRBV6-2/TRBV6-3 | CASSGFQKTQYF | TGTGCCAGCTCGGGATTCCAAAAGACCCAGTACTTC
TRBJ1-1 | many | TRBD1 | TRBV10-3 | CASTGVGTEAFF | TGTGCCTCAACAGGGGTCGGAACTGAAGCTTTCTTT